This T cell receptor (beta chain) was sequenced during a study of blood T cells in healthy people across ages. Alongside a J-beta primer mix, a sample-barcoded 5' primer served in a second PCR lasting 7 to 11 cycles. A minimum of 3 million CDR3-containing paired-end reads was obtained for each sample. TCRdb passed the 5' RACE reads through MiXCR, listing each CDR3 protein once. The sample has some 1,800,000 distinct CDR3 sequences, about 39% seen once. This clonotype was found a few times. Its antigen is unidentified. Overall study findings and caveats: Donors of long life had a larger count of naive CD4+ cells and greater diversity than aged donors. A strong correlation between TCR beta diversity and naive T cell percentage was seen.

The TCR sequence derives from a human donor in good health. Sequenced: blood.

CDR3 DNA sequence: TGTGCCAGCAGTTTGGCAGGGGCCGGGCGGGGCTACACCTTC. Amino acid sequence: CASSLAGAGRGYTF. The V call is TRBV12-3 or TRBV12-4, the J call TRBJ1-2; TRBD1 is a possible D gene (6 bases). Trimming took off 3 bases at V and 8 bases at J, with 16 bases between the two ends. This CDR3 spans 14 amino acids.